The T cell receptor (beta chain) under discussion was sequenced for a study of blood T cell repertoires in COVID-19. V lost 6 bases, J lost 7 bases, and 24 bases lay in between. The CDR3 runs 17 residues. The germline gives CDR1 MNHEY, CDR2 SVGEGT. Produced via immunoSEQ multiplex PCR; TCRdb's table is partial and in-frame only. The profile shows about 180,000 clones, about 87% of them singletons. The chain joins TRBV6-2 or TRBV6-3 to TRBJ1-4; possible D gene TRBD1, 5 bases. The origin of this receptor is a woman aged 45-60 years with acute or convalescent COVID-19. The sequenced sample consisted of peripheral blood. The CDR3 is CASSWRGGPAYGEKLFF. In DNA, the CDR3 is TGTGCCAGCAGCTGGAGGGGCGGACCCGCCTATGGTGAAAAACTGTTTTTT.